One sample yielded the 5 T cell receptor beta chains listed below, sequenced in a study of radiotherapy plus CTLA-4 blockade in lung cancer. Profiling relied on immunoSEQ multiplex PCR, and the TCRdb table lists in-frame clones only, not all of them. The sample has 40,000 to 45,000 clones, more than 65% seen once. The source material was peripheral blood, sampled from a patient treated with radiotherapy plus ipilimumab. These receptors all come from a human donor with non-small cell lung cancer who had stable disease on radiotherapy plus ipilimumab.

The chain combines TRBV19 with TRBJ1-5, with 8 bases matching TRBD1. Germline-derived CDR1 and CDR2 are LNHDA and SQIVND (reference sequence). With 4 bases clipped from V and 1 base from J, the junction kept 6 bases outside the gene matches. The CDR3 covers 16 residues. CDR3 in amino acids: CASSTRTGMSNQPQHF. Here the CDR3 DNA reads TGTGCCAGTAGTACTAGGACAGGGATGAGCAATCAGCCCCAGCATTTT.

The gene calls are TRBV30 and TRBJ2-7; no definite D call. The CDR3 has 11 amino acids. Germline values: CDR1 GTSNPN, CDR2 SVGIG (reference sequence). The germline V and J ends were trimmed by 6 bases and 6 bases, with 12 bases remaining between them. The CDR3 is CACKVATEQYF. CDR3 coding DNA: TGTGCCTGCAAAGTAGCCACCGAGCAGTACTTC.

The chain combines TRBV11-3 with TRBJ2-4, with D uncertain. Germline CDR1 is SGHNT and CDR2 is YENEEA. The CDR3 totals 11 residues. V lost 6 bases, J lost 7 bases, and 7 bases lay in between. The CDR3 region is CASRESNIQYF. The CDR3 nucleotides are TGTGCCAGCAGGGAGTCCAACATTCAGTACTTC.

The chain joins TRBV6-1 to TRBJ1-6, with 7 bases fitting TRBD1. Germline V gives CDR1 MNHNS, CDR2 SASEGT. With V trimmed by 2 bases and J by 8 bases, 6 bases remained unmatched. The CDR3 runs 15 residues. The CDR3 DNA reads TGTGCCAGCAGTGAACAGGGGGGCGAGTATTCACCCCTCCACTTT. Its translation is CASSEQGGEYSPLHF.

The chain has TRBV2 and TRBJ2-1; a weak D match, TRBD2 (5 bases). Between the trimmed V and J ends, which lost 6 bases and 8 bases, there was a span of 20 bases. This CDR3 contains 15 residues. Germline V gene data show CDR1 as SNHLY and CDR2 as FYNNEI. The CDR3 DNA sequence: TGTGCCAGCAGGCCCTTACTAGGCCAGTGGGATGAGCAGTTCTTC. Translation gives CASRPLLGQWDEQFF.